This TCR beta chain stems from a study of blood T cell repertoires in COVID-19. There are 18 residues in the CDR3. The germline V gene has CDR1 SEHNR and CDR2 FQNEAQ (reference sequence). The ends were cut back, 5 bases at V and 4 bases at J, with 23 bases in the middle. Authors' processing steps: Researchers report that nucleated cell counts were estimated from reference gene primer amplification. Clones were sequenced by immunoSEQ multiplex PCR, and TCRdb holds only the in-frame ones, with some missing. The DNA gave D and trimming, while V, J and clone size come from that table. Of under 200,000 clones in the sample, more than 65% were seen once.

The clonotype comes from a man aged 55 to 69 who had recovered from COVID-19. Sequencing input: PBMCs or T cells enriched from blood (not recorded which). The rearrangement uses TRBV7-9 and TRBJ2-2, with D tentatively TRBD2 (6 bases). CDR3 loop: CASSRGGETPRVTGELFF. In DNA form, the CDR3 reads TGTGCCAGCAGCCGAGGAGGGGAGACACCGCGAGTCACCGGGGAGCTGTTTTTT.